These T cell receptor beta chains were read from a single sample in a study of identical twins. TCRdb re-derived calls from the 5' RACE reads in MiXCR, one entry per CDR3 protein. This sample has under 800,000 distinct CDR3 sequences; around 20% occur once, and the top ten carry about 4.3%. The data also belong to a second study, concerning T cells expressing NK-cell markers.

Material for sequencing was PBMCs. The receptors originated from a woman younger than 35 in good health. Both conserved end residues are trimmed from each CDR3.

v_call	j_call	cdr3_aa
TRBV29-1	TRBJ1-1	SVGLMGVEAF
TRBV4-1	TRBJ1-2	ASSQKWAGYDYGYT
TRBV20-1	TRBJ2-4	SASPRDIQY
TRBV2	TRBJ2-7	ASTDSFRSYEQY
TRBV2	TRBJ2-2	ASSDGRDGELF
TRBV29-1	TRBJ1-1	SVEGGDRANTEAF
TRBV10-3	TRBJ2-7	AISQGYEQY
TRBV20-1	TRBJ2-2	SARSPRGDTGELF
TRBV20-1	TRBJ2-5	SARASPETQY
TRBV12-3/TRBV12-4	TRBJ2-7	ASSSSGGASGYEQY
TRBV2	TRBJ2-3	ASTPGLGTDTQY
TRBV20-1	TRBJ1-1	SARSTSTA
TRBV7-9	TRBJ1-2	ASSSYRGRYGYT
TRBV20-1	TRBJ1-1	SGRRGRITEAF
TRBV9	TRBJ2-1	ASSPPVGYNEQF
TRBV20-1	TRBJ2-7	SARVARTGYEQY
TRBV10-3	TRBJ2-1	AIGASGRPYNEQF
TRBV20-1	TRBJ2-3	SASGRGRSSDTQY
TRBV5-5	TRBJ1-3	ASSVAGDHAIY
TRBV7-3	TRBJ1-1	ASSNREGNSEAF
TRBV12-3/TRBV12-4	TRBJ1-2	ASSLKGNYGYT
TRBV5-1	TRBJ2-5	ASSLAGLAGAETQY
TRBV11-2	TRBJ2-1	ASSLVLADEQF
TRBV3-1	TRBJ2-5	ASSQETSGEQETQY
TRBV5-1	TRBJ2-7	ASSLGWVSPYEQY
TRBV4-3	TRBJ2-3	ASSQGPDTQY
TRBV5-6	TRBJ2-7	ASSLSPGLSYEQY
TRBV3-1	TRBJ2-5	ASSQDEVTRQY
TRBV7-2	TRBJ2-4	ASSFRTGRNIQY
TRBV7-6	TRBJ2-6	ASSFLRSSGANVLT
TRBV7-9	TRBJ2-5	ASSSGAFGRVETQY
TRBV5-1	TRBJ1-1	ASSPMSVRTEAF
TRBV6-5	TRBJ2-2	ASSPHTGELF
TRBV10-1	TRBJ2-1	ASSPGTSGSEQF
TRBV2	TRBJ1-5	ASSERTGVHQPQH
TRBV19	TRBJ1-4	ASRPQGSSNEKLF
TRBV5-1	TRBJ2-7	ASSPLRRGHEQY